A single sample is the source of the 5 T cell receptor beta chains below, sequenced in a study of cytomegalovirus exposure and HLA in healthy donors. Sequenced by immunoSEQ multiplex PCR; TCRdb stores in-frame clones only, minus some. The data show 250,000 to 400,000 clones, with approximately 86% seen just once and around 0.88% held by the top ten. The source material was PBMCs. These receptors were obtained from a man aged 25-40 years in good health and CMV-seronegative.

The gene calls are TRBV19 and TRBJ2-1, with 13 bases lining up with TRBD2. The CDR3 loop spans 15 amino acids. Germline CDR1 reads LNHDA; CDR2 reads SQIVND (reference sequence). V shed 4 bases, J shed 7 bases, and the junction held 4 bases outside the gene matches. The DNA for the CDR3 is TGTGCCAGTAGTAGACTAGCGGGGGGTGGGAATGAGCAGTTCTTC. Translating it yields CASSRLAGGGNEQFF.

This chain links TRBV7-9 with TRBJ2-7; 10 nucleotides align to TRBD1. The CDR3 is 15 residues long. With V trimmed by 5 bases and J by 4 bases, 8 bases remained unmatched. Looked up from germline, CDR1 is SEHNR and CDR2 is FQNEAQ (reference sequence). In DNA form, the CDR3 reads TGTGCCAGCAGCACCGGGACAGGGGCAATGTACGAGCAGTACTTC. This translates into CASSTGTGAMYEQYF.

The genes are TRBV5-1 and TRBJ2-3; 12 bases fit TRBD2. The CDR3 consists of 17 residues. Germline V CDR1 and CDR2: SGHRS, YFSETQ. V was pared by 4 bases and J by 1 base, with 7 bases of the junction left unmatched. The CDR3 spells CASSLGTSGQRTDTQYF. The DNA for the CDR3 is TGCGCCAGCAGCCTAGGGACTAGCGGGCAACGCACAGATACGCAGTATTTT.

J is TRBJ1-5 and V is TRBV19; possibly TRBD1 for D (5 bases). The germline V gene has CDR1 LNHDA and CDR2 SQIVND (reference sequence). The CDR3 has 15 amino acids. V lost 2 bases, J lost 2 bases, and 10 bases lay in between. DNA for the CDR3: TGTGCCAGTAGTATAAACGGGGGAGGCAATCAGCCCCAGCATTTT. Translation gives CASSINGGGNQPQHF.

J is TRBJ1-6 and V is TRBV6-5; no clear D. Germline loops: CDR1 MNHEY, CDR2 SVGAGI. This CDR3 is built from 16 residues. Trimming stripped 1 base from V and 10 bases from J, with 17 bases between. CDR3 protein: CASSYLYPVPPSPLHF. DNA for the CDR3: TGTGCCAGCAGTTACTTATACCCGGTCCCCCCCTCACCCCTCCACTTT.